This T cell receptor beta chain appears in the sequencing data of a study of CD8+CD57+ T cells in acquired aplastic anemia. CDR3 length: 15 amino acids. J gave up 8 bases and V 6 bases, and 10 bases lay outside the gene matches. From germline, CDR1 is DFQATT and CDR2 SNEGSKA (reference sequence). This clonotype was detected only once. Genomic DNA templated the TCR beta VDJ and CDR3 profiling. TCRdb re-called the reads through MiXCR, storing one row per CDR3 protein. Here the sample spans about 180,000 distinct CDR3 sequences, 63% being singletons. Patients who underwent sequencing had shown CD8+CD57+ cell expansion by flow cytometry.

V gene TRBV20-1 combines with J gene TRBJ1-4, with 12 nucleotides matching TRBD1. The sample consisted of sorted CD4+, CD8+, or CD8+CD57+ T cells (not recorded which) from PBMCs. The receptor comes from a human donor with aplastic anemia. The CDR3: CSATRRDRGLEKLFF. The CDR3 DNA is TGCAGTGCCACGCGTAGGGACAGGGGGCTAGAAAAACTGTTTTTT.